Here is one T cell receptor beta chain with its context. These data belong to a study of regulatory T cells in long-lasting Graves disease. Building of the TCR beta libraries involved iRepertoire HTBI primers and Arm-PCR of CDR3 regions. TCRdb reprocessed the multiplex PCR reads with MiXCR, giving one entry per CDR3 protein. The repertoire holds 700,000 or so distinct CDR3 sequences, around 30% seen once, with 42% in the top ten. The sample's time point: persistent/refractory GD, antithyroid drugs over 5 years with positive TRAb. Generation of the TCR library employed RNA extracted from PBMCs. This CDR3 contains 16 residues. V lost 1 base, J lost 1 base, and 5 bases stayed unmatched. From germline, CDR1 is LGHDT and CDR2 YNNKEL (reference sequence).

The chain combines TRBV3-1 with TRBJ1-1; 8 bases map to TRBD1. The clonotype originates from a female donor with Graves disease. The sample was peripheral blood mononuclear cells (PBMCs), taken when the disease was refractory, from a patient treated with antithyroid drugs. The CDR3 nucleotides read TGTGCCAGCAGCCAAGGCGACAGGGGCCAGAACACTGAAGCTTTCTTT. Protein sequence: CASSQGDRGQNTEAFF.